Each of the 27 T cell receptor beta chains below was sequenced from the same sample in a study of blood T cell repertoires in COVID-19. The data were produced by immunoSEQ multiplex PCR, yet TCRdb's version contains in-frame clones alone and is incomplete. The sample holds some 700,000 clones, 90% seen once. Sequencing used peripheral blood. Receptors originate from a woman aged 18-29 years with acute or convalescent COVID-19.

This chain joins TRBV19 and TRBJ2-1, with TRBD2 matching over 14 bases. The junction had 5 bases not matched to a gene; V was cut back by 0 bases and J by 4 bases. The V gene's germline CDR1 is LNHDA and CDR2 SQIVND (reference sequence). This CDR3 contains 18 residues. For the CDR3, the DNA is TGTGCCAGTAGTATAGAGGGGACTAGCGGGAGCTATTACAATGAGCAGTTCTTC. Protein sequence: CASSIEGTSGSYYNEQFF.

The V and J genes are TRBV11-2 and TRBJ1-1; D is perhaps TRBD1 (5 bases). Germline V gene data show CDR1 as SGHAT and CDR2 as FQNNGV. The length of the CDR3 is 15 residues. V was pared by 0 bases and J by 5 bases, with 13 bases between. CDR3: CASSLEHRSTTEAFF. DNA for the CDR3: TGTGCCAGCAGCTTAGAACACAGGTCTACGACTGAAGCTTTCTTT.

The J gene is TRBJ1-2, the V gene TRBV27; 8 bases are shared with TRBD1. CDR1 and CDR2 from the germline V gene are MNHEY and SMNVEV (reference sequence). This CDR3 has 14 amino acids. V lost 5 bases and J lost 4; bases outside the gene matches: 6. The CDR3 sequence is CASSGPGQVYGYTF. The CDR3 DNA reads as TGTGCCAGCAGTGGGCCGGGACAGGTCTATGGCTACACCTTC.

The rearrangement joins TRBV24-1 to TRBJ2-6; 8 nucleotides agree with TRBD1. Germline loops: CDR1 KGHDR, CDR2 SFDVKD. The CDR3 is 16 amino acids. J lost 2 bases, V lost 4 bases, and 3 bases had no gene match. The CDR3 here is CATSEKDRAGANVLTF. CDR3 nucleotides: TGTGCCACCAGTGAAAAGGACAGGGCTGGGGCCAACGTCCTGACTTTC.

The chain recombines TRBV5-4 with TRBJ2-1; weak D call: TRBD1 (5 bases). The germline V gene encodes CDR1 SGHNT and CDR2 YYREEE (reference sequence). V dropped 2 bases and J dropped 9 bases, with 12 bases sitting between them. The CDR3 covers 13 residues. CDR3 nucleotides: TGTGCCAGCAGCTTTACAGGCTGGGGTGAGCAGTTCTTC. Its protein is CASSFTGWGEQFF.

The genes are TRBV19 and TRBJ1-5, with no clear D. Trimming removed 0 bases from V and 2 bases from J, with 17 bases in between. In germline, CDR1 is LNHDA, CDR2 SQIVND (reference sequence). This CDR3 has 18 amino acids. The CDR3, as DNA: TGTGCCAGTAGTATAGATCTAGGTCGATTGTCTGGCAATCAGCCCCAGCATTTT. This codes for CASSIDLGRLSGNQPQHF. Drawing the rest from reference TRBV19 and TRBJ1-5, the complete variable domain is DGGITQSPKYLFRKEGQNVTLSCEQNLNHDAMYWYRQDPGQGLRLIYYSQIVNDFQKGDIAEGYSVSREKKESFPLTVTSAQKNPTAFYLCASSIDLGRLSGNQPQHFGDGTRLSIL.

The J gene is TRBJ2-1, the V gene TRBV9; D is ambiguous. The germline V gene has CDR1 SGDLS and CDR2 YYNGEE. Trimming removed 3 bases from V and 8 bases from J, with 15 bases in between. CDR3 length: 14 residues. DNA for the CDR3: TGTGCCAGCAGCGGGGCAGGTCTATGGGATGAGCAGTTCTTC. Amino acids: CASSGAGLWDEQFF.

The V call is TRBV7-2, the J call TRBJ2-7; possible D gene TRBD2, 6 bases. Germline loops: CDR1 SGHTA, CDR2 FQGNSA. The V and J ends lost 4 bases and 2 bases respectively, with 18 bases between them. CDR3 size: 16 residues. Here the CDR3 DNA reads TGTGCCAGCAGCTATAGGCCGGGACTGAAAACCTACGAGCAGTACTTC. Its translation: CASSYRPGLKTYEQYF.

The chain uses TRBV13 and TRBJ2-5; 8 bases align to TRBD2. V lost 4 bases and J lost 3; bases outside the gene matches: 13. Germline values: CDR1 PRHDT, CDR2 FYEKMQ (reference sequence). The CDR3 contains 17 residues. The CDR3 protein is CASSSRLPGGLKETQYF. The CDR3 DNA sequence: TGTGCCAGCAGCTCACGTCTACCGGGGGGGTTAAAAGAGACCCAGTACTTC.

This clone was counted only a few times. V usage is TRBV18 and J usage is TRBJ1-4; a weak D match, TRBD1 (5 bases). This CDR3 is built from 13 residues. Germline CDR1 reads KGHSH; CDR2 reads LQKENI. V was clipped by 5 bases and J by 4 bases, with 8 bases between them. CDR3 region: CASSADSNEKLFF. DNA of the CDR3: TGTGCCAGCTCAGCCGACAGTAATGAAAAACTGTTTTTT.

CDR3 sequence reads: CASSPRVTTEAFF. The CDR3 DNA follows: TGTGCCAGCAGCCCCAGGGTGACCACTGAAGCTTTCTTT. V and J are TRBV9 and TRBJ1-1; D perhaps matches TRBD1 (5 bases). V lost 4 bases, J lost 4 bases, and 11 bases lay in between. CDR3 length: 13 residues. Germline V gives CDR1 SGDLS, CDR2 YYNGEE.

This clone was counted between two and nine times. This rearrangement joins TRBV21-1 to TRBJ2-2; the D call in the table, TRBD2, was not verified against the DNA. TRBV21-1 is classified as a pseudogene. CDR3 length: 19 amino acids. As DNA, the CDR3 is TGTGCCAGCAGCAAAAGGGACAATAGTAGCGGGGCCAACACCGGGGAGCTGTTTTTT. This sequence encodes CASSKRDNSSGANTGELFF.

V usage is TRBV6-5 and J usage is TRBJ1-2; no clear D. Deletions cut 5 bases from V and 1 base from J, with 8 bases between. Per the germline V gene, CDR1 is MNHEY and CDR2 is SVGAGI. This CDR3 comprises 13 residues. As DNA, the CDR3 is TGTGCCAGCAGTCCCCCATTTAACTATGGCTACACCTTC. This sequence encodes CASSPPFNYGYTF.

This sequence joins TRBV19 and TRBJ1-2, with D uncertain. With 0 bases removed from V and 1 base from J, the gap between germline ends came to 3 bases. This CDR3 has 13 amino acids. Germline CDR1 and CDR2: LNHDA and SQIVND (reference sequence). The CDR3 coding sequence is TGTGCCAGTAGTATAGAACTTAACTATGGCTACACCTTC. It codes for CASSIELNYGYTF. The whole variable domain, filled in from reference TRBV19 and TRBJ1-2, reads DGGITQSPKYLFRKEGQNVTLSCEQNLNHDAMYWYRQDPGQGLRLIYYSQIVNDFQKGDIAEGYSVSREKKESFPLTVTSAQKNPTAFYLCASSIELNYGYTFGSGTRLTVV.

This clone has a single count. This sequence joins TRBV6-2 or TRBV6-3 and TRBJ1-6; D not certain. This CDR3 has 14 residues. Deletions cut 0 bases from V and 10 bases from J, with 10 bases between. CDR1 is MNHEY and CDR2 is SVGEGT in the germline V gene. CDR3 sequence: CASSYSGAASPLHF. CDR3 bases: TGTGCCAGCAGTTACTCCGGAGCGGCCTCACCCCTCCACTTT.

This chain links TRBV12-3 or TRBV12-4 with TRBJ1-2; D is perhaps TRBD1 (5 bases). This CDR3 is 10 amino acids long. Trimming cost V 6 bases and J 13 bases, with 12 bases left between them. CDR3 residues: CASSQIDSTF. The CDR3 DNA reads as TGTGCCAGCAGCCAGATTGACAGCACCTTC.

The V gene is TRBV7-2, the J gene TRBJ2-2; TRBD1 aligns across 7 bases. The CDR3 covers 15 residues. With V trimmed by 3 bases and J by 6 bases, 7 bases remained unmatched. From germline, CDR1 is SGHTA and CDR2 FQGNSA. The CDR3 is CASSFDRVGSGELFF. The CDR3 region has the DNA TGTGCCAGCAGCTTTGACAGGGTTGGGTCCGGGGAGCTGTTTTTT.

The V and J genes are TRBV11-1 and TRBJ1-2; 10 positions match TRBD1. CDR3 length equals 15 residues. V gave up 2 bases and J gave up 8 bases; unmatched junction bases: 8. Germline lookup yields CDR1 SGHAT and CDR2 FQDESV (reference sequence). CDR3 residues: CASSLPDRGPGGYTF. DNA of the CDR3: TGTGCCAGCAGCTTACCCGACAGGGGGCCGGGGGGCTACACCTTC.

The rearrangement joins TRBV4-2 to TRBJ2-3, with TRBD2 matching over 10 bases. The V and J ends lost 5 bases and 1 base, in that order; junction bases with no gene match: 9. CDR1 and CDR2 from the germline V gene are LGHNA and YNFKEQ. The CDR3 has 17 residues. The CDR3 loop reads CASSFVSGGLRTDTQYF. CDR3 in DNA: TGTGCCAGCAGCTTCGTTAGCGGGGGGCTGCGCACAGATACGCAGTATTTT.

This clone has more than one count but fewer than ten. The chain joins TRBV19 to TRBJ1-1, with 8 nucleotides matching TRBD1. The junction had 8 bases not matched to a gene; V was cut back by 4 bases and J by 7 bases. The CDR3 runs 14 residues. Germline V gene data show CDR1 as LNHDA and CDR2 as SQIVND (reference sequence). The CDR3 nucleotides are TGTGCCAGTAGTAAATTACGACAGGGGATTGAAGCTTTCTTT. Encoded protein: CASSKLRQGIEAFF.

The CDR3 nucleotides are TGCGCCAGCAGCCCCCTTGGCAGGGCCAGCAATCAGCCCCAGCATTTT. Protein sequence: CASSPLGRASNQPQHF. The chain combines TRBV4-1 with TRBJ1-5; D may be TRBD1 (5 bases). The germline V gene has CDR1 MGHRA and CDR2 YSYEKL. This CDR3 region has 16 residues. Between the trimmed V and J ends, which lost 4 bases and 1 base, there was a span of 14 bases.

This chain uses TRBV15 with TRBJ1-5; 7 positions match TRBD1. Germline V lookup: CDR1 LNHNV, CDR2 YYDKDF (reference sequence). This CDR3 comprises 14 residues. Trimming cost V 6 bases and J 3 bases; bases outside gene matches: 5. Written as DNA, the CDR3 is TGTGCCACCAGACCGACAGGGAACAATCAGCCCCAGCATTTT. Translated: CATRPTGNNQPQHF.

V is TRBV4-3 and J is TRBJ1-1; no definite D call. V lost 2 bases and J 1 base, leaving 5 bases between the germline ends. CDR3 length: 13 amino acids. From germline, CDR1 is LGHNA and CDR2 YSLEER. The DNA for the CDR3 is TGCGCCAGCAGCCAAATAGAGAACACTGAAGCTTTCTTT. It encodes CASSQIENTEAFF.

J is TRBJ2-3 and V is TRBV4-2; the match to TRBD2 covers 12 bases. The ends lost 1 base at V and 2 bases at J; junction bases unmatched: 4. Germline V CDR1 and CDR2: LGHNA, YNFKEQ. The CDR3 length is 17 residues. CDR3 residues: CASSQVLAGGATDTQYF. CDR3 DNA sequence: TGTGCCAGCAGCCAAGTGCTAGCGGGGGGGGCCACAGATACGCAGTATTTT.

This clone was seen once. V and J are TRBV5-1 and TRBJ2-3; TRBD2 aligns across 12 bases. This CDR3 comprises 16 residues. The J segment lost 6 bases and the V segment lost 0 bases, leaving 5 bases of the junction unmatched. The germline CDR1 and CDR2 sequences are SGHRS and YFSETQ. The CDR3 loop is CASSLGLAGDLDTQYF. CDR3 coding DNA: TGCGCCAGCAGCTTGGGACTAGCGGGGGACCTGGATACGCAGTATTTT.

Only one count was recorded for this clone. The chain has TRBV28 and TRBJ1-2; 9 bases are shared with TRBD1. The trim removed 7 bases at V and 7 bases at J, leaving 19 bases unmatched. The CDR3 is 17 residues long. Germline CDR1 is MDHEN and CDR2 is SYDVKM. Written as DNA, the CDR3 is TGTGCCAGCACCCCCCGGACAGGGGCCGATAATACGGTTGGCTACACCTTC. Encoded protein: CASTPRTGADNTVGYTF.

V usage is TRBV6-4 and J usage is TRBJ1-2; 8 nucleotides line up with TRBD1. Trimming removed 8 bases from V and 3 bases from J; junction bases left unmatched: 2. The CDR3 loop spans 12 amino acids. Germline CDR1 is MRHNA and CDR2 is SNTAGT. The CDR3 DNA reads TGTGCCAGCGGACAGGGATACTATGGCTACACCTTC. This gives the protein CASGQGYYGYTF.